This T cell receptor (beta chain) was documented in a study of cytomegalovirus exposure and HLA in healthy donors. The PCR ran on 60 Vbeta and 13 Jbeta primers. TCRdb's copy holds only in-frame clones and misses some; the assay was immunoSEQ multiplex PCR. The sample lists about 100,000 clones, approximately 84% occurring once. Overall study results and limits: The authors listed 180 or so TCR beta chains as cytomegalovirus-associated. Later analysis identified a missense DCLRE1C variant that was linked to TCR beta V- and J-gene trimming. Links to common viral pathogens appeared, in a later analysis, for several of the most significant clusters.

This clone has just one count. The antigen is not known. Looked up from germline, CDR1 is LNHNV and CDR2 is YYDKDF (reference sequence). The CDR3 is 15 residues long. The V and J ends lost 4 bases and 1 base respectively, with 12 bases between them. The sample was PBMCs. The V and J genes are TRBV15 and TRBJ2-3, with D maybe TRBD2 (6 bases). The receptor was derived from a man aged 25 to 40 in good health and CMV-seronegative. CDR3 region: CATSTSAGRTDTQYF. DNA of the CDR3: TGTGCCACCAGCACCTCCGCGGGACGCACAGATACGCAGTATTTT.